This T cell receptor (beta chain) emerged from a study of CD8 T cells in Susac syndrome. An input of about 0.5 to 1 ug of RNA was subjected to reverse transcription using random hexamers. TCRdb re-called the immunoSEQ multiplex PCR reads through MiXCR, storing one row per CDR3 protein. Of about 150,000 distinct CDR3 sequences in the sample, about 94% were seen once. The multiple sclerosis control group comprised treatment-naive patients with stable or active relapsing-remitting disease. Trimming pared 3 bases from V and 13 bases from J, leaving 13 bases between. The CDR3 totals 13 residues. Germline V lookup: CDR1 SGHAT, CDR2 FQDESV (reference sequence).

The chain is built from TRBV11-1 and TRBJ1-6, with D unclear. The source is a human donor with multiple sclerosis. The sample consisted of CD8+ T cells from PBMCs. The CDR3 DNA follows: TGTGCCAGCAGCTTCGGCGCCACGTCCCCCCTCCACTTT. Translated, it gives CASSFGATSPLHF.